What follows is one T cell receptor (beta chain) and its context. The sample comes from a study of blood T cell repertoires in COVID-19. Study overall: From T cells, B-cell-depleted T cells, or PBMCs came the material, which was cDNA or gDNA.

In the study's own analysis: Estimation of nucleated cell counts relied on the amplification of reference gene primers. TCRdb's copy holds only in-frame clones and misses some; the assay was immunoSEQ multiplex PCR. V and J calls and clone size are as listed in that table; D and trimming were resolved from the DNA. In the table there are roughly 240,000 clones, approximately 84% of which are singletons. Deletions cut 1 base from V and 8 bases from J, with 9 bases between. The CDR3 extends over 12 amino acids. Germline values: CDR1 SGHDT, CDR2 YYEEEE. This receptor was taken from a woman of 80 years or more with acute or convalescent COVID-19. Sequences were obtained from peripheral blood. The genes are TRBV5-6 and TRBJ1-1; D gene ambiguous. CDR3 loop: CASSLFRSEAFF. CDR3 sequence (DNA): TGTGCCAGCAGCTTGTTCAGGTCCGAAGCTTTCTTT.